One T cell receptor (beta chain) is described in this entry. This entry is derived from a study of early T cells in non-severe SARS-CoV-2 infection. Germline V gene data show CDR1 as SQVTM and CDR2 as ANQGSEA. V was trimmed by 6 bases and J by 6 bases, leaving 10 bases between them. The CDR3 is 11 residues long. Using its own MiXCR run on the 5' RACE reads, TCRdb lists one record per CDR3 protein. The sample contains 65,000 to 95,000 distinct CDR3 sequences, less than 20% of which appear only once. Sample: whole blood. The chain is built from TRBV29-1 and TRBJ2-3; D not certain. The origin of this receptor is an adult who was a healthcare worker with PCR-confirmed SARS-CoV-2 infection or an uninfected control (not recorded which). CDR3 coding DNA: TGCAGCGTCCAGCAGGAGGATACGCAGTATTTT. Translating it yields CSVQQEDTQYF.